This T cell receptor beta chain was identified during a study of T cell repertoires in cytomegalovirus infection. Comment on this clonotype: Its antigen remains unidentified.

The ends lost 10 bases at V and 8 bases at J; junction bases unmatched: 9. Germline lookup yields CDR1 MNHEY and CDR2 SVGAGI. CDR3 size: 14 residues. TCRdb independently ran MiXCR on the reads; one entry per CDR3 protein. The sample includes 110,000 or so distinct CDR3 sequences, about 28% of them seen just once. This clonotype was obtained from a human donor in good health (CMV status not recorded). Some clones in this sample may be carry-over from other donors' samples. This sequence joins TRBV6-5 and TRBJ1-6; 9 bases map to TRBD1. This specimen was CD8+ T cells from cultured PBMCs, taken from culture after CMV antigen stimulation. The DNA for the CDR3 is TGTGCCACCACCGAGACAGGGGGATATTCACCCCTCCACTTT. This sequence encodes CATTETGGYSPLHF.